This T cell receptor (beta chain) was retrieved from a study of PD-1 and CTLA-4 blockade in melanoma. Profiled with immunoSEQ multiplex PCR; TCRdb holds only in-frame clones, not every one. This sample carries roughly 7,200 clones, 80% of them seen once, and the ten largest clones take 39%. Germline values: CDR1 MNHEY, CDR2 SMNVEV (reference sequence). This CDR3 is built from 14 residues. V lost 7 bases and J lost 5; bases outside the gene matches: 7. The sample here was CD8+ T cells from peripheral blood, taken before anti-PD-1 treatment. This rearrangement joins TRBV27 to TRBJ2-1; 8 bases fit TRBD2. This sequence originates from a human donor with melanoma. The CDR3 bases are TGTGCCAGCAAACGTGCGGGGGGTCACAATGAGCAGTTCTTC. The encoded protein is CASKRAGGHNEQFF.